The source of this TCR beta chain is a study of T cell repertoires and HLA-DP antigens. For the study at large: Average DNA input: about 200 ng for CD137+CD4+ sorts, roughly 1,100 ng pre-culture.

Findings and caveats of the study: The CD4+ repertoire was not split into naive and memory. Clones undetected before culture averaged roughly 40% against one allele and about 50% against the other. Sorted CD137+ clonality was 0.3 to 0.45 for both alloantigens, versus around 0.04 pre-culture.

Details on this clone: Its antigen remains unknown.

Profiled with immunoSEQ multiplex PCR; TCRdb holds only in-frame clones, not every one. The sample consists of about 110,000 clones, 80% to 95% of them appearing once. Sequencing was performed on CD4+ T cells from PBMCs. The receptor was isolated from a woman aged 18-29 years in good health and CMV-seronegative.

The CDR3 DNA reads TGTGCCACCTCCACGGGCCCACCGAGCACCGGGGAGCTGTTTTTT. Translated, it gives CATSTGPPSTGELFF. This chain links TRBV10-3 with TRBJ2-2; D gene uncertain. The CDR3 consists of 15 residues. Germline assignment: CDR1 ENHRY and CDR2 SYGVKD. V was shortened by 10 bases and J by 4 bases, with 19 bases between the two germline ends.